This T cell receptor (beta chain) appears in the sequencing data of a study of cytomegalovirus exposure and HLA in healthy donors. Study-level results: In a later analysis, HLA-associated beta chains showed higher expansion and lower generation probabilities than comparable chains.

Germline V gene sequence: CDR1 ENHRY, CDR2 SYGVKD. The CDR3 sequence is 16 residues long. The V end was cut by 0 bases, the J end by 6 bases, with 12 bases between. 60 Vbeta and 13 Jbeta primers were used in PCR. TCRdb keeps only in-frame clones here, not all; method: immunoSEQ multiplex PCR. The data hold more than 100,000 clones, with 79% observed a single time. In regard to this clone: What it recognizes is unknown.

The specimen was PBMCs. V and J are TRBV10-3 and TRBJ1-6; D perhaps matches TRBD1 (6 bases). This clonotype was sampled from a male donor in good health and CMV-seronegative. The CDR3 DNA reads as TGTGCCATCAGTGAGTCAGGGGGACGGAGTAATTCACCCCTCCACTTT. Its translation: CAISESGGRSNSPLHF.